This T cell receptor (beta chain) came from a study of cytomegalovirus exposure and HLA in healthy donors. It was with 60 Vbeta and 13 Jbeta primers that the PCR ran. Repertoires were generated with immunoSEQ multiplex PCR, while TCRdb's copy carries only in-frame clones and drops some. The sample has under 200,000 clones; around 83% are singletons. In the case of this clone: Its cognate antigen is unknown.

The study's findings and limits: Further analysis was carried out later, and it showed several of the most significant clusters appearing linked to common viral pathogens. TCR beta V- and J-gene trimming was later associated with a missense DCLRE1C variant. Analyses of presence and absence presupposed an approximately uniform sequencing depth across donors. Some V segments (TRBV6-2 and TRBV6-3 among them) were excluded as indistinguishable.

Germline CDR1 reads SGHRS; CDR2 reads YFSETQ. Trimming removed 5 bases from V and 3 bases from J, with 9 bases in between. This CDR3 region has 12 residues. The origin of this receptor is a man between 35 and 55 years old in good health and CMV-seropositive. Sequencing input: PBMCs. The rearrangement links TRBV5-1 to TRBJ2-7; D is unresolved. CDR3 residues: CASRSTGYEQYF. CDR3 nucleotide sequence: TGCGCCAGCAGGTCGACGGGCTACGAGCAGTACTTC. Drawing the rest from reference TRBV5-1 and TRBJ2-7, the complete variable domain is KAGVTQTPRYLIKTRGQQVTLSCSPISGHRSVSWYQQTPGQGLQFLFEYFSETQRNKGNFPGRFSGRQFSNSRSEMNVSTLELGDSALYLCASRSTGYEQYFGPGTRLTVT.